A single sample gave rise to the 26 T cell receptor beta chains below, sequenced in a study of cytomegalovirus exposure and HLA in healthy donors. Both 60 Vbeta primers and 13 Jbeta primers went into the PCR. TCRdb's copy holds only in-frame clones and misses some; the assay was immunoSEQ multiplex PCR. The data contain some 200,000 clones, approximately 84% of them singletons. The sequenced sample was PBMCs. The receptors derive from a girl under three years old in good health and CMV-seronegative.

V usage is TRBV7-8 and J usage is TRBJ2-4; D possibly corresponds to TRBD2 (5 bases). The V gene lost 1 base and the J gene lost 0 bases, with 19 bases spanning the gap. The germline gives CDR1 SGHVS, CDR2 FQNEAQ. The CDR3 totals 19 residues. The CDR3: CASSLVPGDTVLAKNIQYF. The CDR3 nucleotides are TGTGCCAGCAGCTTAGTCCCCGGGGATACCGTTCTAGCCAAAAACATTCAGTACTTC.

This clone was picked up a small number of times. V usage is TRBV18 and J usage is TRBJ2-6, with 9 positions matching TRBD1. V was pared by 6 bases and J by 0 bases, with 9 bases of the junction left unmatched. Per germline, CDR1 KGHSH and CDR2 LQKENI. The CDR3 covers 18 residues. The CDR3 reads CASSYRGPSYSGANVLTF. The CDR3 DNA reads TGTGCCAGCTCGTACAGGGGGCCAAGCTACTCTGGGGCCAACGTCCTGACTTTC.

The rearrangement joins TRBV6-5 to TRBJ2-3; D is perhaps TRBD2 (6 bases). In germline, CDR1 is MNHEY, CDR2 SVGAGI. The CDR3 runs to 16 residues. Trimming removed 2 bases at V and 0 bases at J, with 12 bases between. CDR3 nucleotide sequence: TGTGCCAGCAGTTACATGGGGGGACTTAGCACAGATACGCAGTATTTT. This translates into CASSYMGGLSTDTQYF.

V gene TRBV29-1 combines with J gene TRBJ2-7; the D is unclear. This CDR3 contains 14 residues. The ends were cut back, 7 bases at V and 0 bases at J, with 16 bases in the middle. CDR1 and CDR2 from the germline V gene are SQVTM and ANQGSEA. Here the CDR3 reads CSARIAGYSYEQYF. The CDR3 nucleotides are TGCAGCGCTCGAATCGCAGGCTACTCCTACGAGCAGTACTTC.

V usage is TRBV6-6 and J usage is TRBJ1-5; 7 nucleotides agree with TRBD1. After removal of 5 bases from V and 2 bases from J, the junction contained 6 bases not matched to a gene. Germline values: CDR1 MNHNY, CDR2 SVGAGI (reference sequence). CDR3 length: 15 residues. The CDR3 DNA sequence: TGTGCCAGCAGTCTCCGGGACAGAGGCAATCAGCCCCAGCATTTT. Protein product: CASSLRDRGNQPQHF.

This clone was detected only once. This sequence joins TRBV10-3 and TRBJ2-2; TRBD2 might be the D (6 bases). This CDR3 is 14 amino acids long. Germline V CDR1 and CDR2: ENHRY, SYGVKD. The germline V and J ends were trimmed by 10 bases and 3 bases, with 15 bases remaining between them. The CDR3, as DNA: TGTGCCACAAATCCTCGGAGGGACACCGGGGAGCTGTTTTTT. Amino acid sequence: CATNPRRDTGELFF.

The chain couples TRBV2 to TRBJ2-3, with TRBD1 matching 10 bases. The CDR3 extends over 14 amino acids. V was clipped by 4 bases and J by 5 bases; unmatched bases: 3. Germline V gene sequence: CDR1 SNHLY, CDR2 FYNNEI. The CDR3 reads CASSAWTGGDTQYF. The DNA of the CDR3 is TGTGCCAGCAGTGCGTGGACAGGGGGAGATACGCAGTATTTT.

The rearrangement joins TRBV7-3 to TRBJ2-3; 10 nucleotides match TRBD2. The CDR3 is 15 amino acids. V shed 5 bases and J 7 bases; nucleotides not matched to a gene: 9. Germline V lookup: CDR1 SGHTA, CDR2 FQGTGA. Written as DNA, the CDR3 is TGTGCCAGCAGCCATACCGGGACTAGCGTGAATACGCAGTATTTT. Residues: CASSHTGTSVNTQYF.

The CDR3 DNA is TGTGCCAGCAGTGAAGTTGAAGGGGAGGGCCAGCCCCAGCATTTT. Translation gives CASSEVEGEGQPQHF. This rearrangement joins TRBV2 to TRBJ1-5; possible D gene TRBD1, 5 bases. The germline V gene encodes CDR1 SNHLY and CDR2 FYNNEI. The V and J ends lost 1 base and 7 bases respectively, with 14 bases between them. The CDR3 covers 15 residues.

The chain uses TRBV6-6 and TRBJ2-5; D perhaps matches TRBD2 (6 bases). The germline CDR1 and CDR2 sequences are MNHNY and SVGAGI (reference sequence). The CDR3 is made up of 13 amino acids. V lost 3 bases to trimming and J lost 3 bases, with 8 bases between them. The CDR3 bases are TGTGCCAGCAGTTATGGCGGGGAAGAGACCCAGTACTTC. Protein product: CASSYGGEETQYF.

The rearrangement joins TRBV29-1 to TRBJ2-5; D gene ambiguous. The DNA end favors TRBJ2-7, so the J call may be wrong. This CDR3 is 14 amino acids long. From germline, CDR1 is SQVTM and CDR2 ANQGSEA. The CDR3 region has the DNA TGCAGCGTTGCAGATGTCTCCGTGGGCTACGAGCAGTACTTC. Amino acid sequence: CSVADVSVGYEQYF.

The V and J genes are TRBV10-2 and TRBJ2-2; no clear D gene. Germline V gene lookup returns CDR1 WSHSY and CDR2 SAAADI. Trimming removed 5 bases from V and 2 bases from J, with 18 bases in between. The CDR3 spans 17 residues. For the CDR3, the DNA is TGCGCCAGCAGTAGAGTCCCTACCATTACTAACACCGGGGAGCTGTTTTTT. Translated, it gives CASSRVPTITNTGELFF.

In DNA form, the CDR3 reads TGCGCCAGCAGCCAAGATTCCGCGGGAGGCGGGGAGCTGTTTTTT. Translated, it gives CASSQDSAGGGELFF. V is TRBV4-3 and J is TRBJ2-2; 8 bases line up with TRBD2. Looked up from germline, CDR1 is LGHNA and CDR2 is YSLEER. The CDR3 has 15 amino acids. V was clipped by 0 bases and J by 7 bases; unmatched bases: 4.

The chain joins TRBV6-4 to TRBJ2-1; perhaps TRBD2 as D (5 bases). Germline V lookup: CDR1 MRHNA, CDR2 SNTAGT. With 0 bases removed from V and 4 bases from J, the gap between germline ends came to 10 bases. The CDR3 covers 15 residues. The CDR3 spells CASSDSAALYNEQFF. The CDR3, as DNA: TGTGCCAGCAGTGACTCAGCGGCCCTATACAATGAGCAGTTCTTC.

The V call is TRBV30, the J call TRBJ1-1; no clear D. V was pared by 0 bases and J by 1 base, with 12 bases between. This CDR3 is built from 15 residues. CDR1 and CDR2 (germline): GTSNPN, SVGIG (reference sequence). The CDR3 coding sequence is TGTGCCTGGAGTGTACGGTATCCGAAGAACACTGAAGCTTTCTTT. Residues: CAWSVRYPKNTEAFF.

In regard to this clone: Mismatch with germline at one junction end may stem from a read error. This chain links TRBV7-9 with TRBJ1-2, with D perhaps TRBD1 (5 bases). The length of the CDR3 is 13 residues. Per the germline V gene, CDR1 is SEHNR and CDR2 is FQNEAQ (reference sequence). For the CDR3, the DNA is TGTTCCAGCAGGGACTTGGGCTCATCAAGTATCCCTTTC. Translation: CSSRDLGSSSIPF.

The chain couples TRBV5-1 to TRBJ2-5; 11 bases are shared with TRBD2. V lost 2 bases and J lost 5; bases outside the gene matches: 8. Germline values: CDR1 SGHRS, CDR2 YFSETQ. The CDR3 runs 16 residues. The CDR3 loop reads CASSLSPSGGRETQYF. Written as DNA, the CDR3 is TGCGCCAGCAGCTTATCTCCTAGCGGGGGGCGGGAGACCCAGTACTTC.

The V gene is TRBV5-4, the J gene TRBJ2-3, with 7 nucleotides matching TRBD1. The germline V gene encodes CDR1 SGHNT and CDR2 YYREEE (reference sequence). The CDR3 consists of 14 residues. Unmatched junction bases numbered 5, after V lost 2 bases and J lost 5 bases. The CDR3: CASSLGGAGDTQYF. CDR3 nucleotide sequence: TGTGCCAGCAGCTTAGGGGGCGCGGGAGATACGCAGTATTTT.

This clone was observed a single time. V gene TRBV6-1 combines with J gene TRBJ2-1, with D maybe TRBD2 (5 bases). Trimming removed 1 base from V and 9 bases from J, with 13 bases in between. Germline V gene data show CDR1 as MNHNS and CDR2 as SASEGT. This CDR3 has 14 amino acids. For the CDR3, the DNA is TGTGCCAGCAGTGAAGACGTGAGGACTGGTGAGCAGTTCTTC. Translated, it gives CASSEDVRTGEQFF.

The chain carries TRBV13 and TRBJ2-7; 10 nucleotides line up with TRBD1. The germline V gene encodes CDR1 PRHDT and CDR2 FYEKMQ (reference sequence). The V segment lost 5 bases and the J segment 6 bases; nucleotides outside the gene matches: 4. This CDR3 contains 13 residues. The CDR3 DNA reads TGTGCCAGCAGCGACGACAGGGGGCGCGAGCAGTACTTC. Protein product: CASSDDRGREQYF. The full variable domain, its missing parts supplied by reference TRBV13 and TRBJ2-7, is AAGVIQSPRHLIKEKRETATLKCYPIPRHDTVYWYQQGPGQDPQFLISFYEKMQSDKGSIPDRFSAQQFSDYHSELNMSSLELGDSALYFCASSDDRGREQYFGPGTRLTVT.

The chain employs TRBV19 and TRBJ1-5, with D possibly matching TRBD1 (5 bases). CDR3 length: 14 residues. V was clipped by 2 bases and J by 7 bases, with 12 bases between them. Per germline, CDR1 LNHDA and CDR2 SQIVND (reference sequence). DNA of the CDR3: TGTGCCAGTAGTATACAGGGTAGAGGACAGCCCCAGCATTTT. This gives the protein CASSIQGRGQPQHF.

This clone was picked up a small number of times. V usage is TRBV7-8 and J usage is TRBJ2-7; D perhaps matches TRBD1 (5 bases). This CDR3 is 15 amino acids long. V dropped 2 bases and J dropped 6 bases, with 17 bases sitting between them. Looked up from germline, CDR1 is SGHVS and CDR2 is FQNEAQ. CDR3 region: CASSLFQGDLAEQYF. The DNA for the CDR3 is TGTGCCAGCAGCTTATTCCAGGGTGATTTGGCCGAGCAGTACTTC.

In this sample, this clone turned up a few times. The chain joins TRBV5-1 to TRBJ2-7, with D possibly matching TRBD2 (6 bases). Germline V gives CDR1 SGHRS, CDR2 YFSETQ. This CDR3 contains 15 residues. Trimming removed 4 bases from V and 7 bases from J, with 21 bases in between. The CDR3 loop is CASSRNPALRGEQYF. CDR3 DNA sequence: TGCGCCAGCAGCCGAAACCCGGCATTACGGGGGGAGCAGTACTTC. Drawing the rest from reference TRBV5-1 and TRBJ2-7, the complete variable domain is KAGVTQTPRYLIKTRGQQVTLSCSPISGHRSVSWYQQTPGQGLQFLFEYFSETQRNKGNFPGRFSGRQFSNSRSEMNVSTLELGDSALYLCASSRNPALRGEQYFGPGTRLTVT.

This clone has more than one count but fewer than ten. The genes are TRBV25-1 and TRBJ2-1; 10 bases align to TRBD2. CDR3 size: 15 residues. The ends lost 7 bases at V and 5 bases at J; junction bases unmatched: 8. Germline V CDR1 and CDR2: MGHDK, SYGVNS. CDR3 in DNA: TGTGCCAGCACCCGAGCGGGAGGGCCTAACAATGAGCAGTTCTTC. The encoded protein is CASTRAGGPNNEQFF.

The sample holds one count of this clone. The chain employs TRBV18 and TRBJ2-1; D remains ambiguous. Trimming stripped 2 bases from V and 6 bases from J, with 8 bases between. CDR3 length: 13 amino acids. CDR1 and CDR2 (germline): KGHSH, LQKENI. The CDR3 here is CASSPFRGNEQFF. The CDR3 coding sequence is TGTGCCAGCTCACCATTCAGAGGCAATGAGCAGTTCTTC.

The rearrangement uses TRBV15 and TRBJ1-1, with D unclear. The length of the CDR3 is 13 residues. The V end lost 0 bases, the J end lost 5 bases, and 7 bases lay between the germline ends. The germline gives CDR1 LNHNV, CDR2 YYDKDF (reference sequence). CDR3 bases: TGTGCCACCAGCAGAGATCCTAATACTGAAGCTTTCTTT. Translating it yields CATSRDPNTEAFF.